The rows below give T cell receptor beta chains drawn from one sample of a study of blood T cell repertoires in COVID-19. Profiling relied on immunoSEQ multiplex PCR, and the TCRdb table lists in-frame clones only, not all of them. The repertoire holds about 190,000 clones, with more than 75% as singletons. The sample comprised peripheral blood. Source of these receptors: a man between 35 and 55 years old with active or convalescent COVID-19. The CDR3 runs from the conserved cysteine through the conserved F or W. A D gene is named only where the DNA matches it firmly. Part of the rows lack a size; the others show once, few, many or a class for expanded clones.

D	V	J	size	DNA	CDR3
TRBD1	TRBV27	TRBJ1-2	NA	TGTGCCAGCAGTTTATTGAGTCAGGGGGCTAACTATGGCTACACCTTC	CASSLLSQGANYGYTF
NA	TRBV5-1	TRBJ1-5	NA	TGCGCCAGCAGCTTGGTAAGCGGAGGCAATCAGCCCCAGCATTTT	CASSLVSGGNQPQHF
TRBD1	TRBV5-4	TRBJ1-2	NA	TGTGCCAGCAGCTGGAAGGGACAGGCTGGTGGCTACACCTTC	CASSWKGQAGGYTF
NA	TRBV18	TRBJ1-1	NA	TGTGCCAGCTCACCCGACATATTAGGTCATTACACTGAAGCTTTCTTT	CASSPDILGHYTEAFF
NA	TRBV5-5	TRBJ2-1	NA	TGTGCCAGCAGCTTGTTTCTAGTCAATGAGCAGTTCTTC	CASSLFLVNEQFF
TRBD2	TRBV27	TRBJ2-1	NA	TGTGCCAGCAGTCCCGGGACTAGCGGGAGCAATGAGCAGTTCTTC	CASSPGTSGSNEQFF
TRBD2	TRBV6-5	TRBJ2-2	NA	TGTGCCAGCCTGGGTCATGGACTAGCAAACGGGGAGCTGTTTTTT	CASLGHGLANGELFF
NA	TRBV28	TRBJ2-3	NA	TGTGCCAGCAGTTTAACTAGTCCAGATACGCAGTATTTT	CASSLTSPDTQYF
TRBD2	TRBV29-1	TRBJ2-3	NA	TGCAGCGTTGTTGGCGGGAGGGCCCTTAGCACAGATACGCAGTATTTT	CSVVGGRALSTDTQYF
TRBD2	TRBV29-1	TRBJ2-7	few	TGCAGCGTTGATTTGTCCGGGAGGTACGAGCAGTACTTC	CSVDLSGRYEQYF
TRBD1	TRBV19	TRBJ1-4	once	TGTGCCAGTAGTCCGCGGACAGGGCGGCGCGAAAAACTGTTTTTT	CASSPRTGRREKLFF
NA	TRBV6-6	TRBJ2-2	NA	TGTGCCAGCAAATTAGTGATGGGGGGCGGGGAGCTGTTTTTT	CASKLVMGGGELFF
NA	TRBV7-2	TRBJ2-1	once	TGTGCCAGCAGCTTAGCGCAGACAAAAGCAAATGAGCAGTTCTTC	CASSLAQTKANEQFF
TRBD2	TRBV29-1	TRBJ2-3	NA	TGCAGCGTACCACTGACACGCGGGGGGGCATACACAGATACGCAGTATTTT	CSVPLTRGGAYTDTQYF
TRBD2	TRBV11-3	TRBJ2-7	NA	TGTGCCAGCAGCTTAGCGGGGGGAAAAGAGTACGAGCAGTACTTC	CASSLAGGKEYEQYF
NA	TRBV29-1	TRBJ2-3	NA	TGCAGCGTTGGGGGGGGCAGGTCAGATACGCAGTATTTT	CSVGGGRSDTQYF
TRBD1	TRBV4-2	TRBJ1-5	NA	TGTGCCAGCAGCCAAGATCAGGGGGGAGGAAATCAGCCCCAGCATTTT	CASSQDQGGGNQPQHF
NA	TRBV6-5	TRBJ2-3	once	TGTGCCAGCACCTCTATTGGGTCCCAGGTCACTACGCAGTATTTT	CASTSIGSQVTTQYF
TRBD1	TRBV7-2	TRBJ2-7	once	TGTGCCAGCAGCTTACAGGACAGGGGACCCTACGAGCAGTACTTC	CASSLQDRGPYEQYF
NA	TRBV10-2	TRBJ1-5	NA	TGCGCCACCCAGGAACAGAGCAATCAGCCCCAGCATTTT	CATQEQSNQPQHF
NA	TRBV9	TRBJ2-3	NA	TGTGCCAGCAGCGGTATAGCTCCTAGCACAGATACGCAGTATTTT	CASSGIAPSTDTQYF
TRBD2	TRBV5-1	TRBJ2-2	NA	TGCGCCAGCAGCTACGGGACTAGCGGGAGCCAACCCCTGAACACCGGGGAGCTGTTTTTT	CASSYGTSGSQPLNTGELFF
NA	TRBV18	TRBJ2-1	NA	TGTGCCAGCTCACGGGCGCTAGCCTCCTACAATGAGCAGTTCTTC	CASSRALASYNEQFF
NA	TRBV3-1/TRBV3-2	TRBJ1-2	NA	TGTGCCAGCAGCCAAGAATTAGTCGAGTGGTCTGGCTACACCTTC	CASSQELVEWSGYTF
NA	TRBV9	TRBJ2-5	NA	TGTGCCAGCAGCGTAGCTGAGGGTAGTCAAGAGACCCAGTACTTC	CASSVAEGSQETQYF
NA	TRBV6-5	TRBJ2-5	NA	TGTGCCAGCACTCCGACGCCGGGGGAGACCCAGTACTTC	CASTPTPGETQYF
TRBD1	TRBV29-1	TRBJ2-3	NA	TGCAGCGTTGTATCCGGGGACAGGTACACAGATACGCAGTATTTT	CSVVSGDRYTDTQYF
NA	TRBV11-2	TRBJ1-4	few	TGTGCCAGCAGCTTATCGAGTGAAAAACTGTTTTTT	CASSLSSEKLFF
NA	TRBV5-1	TRBJ2-2	NA	TGCGCCAGCAGCCCTATTACGGGGGCGAACACCGGGGAGCTGTTTTTT	CASSPITGANTGELFF
NA	TRBV10-1	TRBJ2-7	NA	TGCGCCAGCAGCTTCCGTTCTCAGGGGACCTACGAGCAGTACTTC	CASSFRSQGTYEQYF
NA	TRBV6-1	TRBJ2-2	NA	TGTGCCAGCAGTGATAACAGGAACACCGGGGAGCTGTTTTTT	CASSDNRNTGELFF
TRBD1	TRBV11-3	TRBJ2-7	NA	TGTGCCAGCAGCTTAGGCAGGGGGAAACGCGAGCAGTACTTC	CASSLGRGKREQYF
NA	TRBV3-1/TRBV3-2	TRBJ2-3	NA	TGTGCCAGCAGCCAAGGAACGGGGGTAGGAACAGATACGCAGTATTTT	CASSQGTGVGTDTQYF
NA	TRBV5-1	TRBJ1-4	NA	TGCGCCAGCAGCTTGGAGTACAGGGCAACTAATGAAAAACTGTTTTTT	CASSLEYRATNEKLFF
TRBD1	TRBV10-3	TRBJ2-3	once	TGTGCCATCAGTACCGGACAGGGCCACGGCACAGATACGCAGTATTTT	CAISTGQGHGTDTQYF
NA	TRBV27	TRBJ1-6	NA	TGTGCCCCAAAGGGCCAGGGCCCCTATAATTCACCCCTCCACTTT	CAPKGQGPYNSPLHF
TRBD1	TRBV5-1	TRBJ2-5	NA	TGCGCCAGCAGCCTATCAACGGGACAGGCCCAGACCCAGTACTTC	CASSLSTGQAQTQYF